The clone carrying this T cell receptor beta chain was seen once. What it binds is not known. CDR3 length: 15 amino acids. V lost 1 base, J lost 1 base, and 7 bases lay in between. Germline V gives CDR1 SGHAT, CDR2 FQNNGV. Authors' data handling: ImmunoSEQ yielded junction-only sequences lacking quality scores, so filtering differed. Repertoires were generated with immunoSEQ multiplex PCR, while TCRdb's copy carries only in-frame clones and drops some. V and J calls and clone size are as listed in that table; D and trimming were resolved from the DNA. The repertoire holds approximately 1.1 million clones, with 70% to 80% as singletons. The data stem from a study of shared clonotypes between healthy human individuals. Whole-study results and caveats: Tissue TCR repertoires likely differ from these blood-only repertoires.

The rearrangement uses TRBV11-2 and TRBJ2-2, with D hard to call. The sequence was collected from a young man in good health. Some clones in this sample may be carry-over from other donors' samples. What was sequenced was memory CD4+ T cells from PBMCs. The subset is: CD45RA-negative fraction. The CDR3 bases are TGTGCCAGCAGCTTAGTCGGCCTGAACACCGGGGAGCTGTTTTTT. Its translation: CASSLVGLNTGELFF.